The source of this T cell receptor beta chain is a study of cytomegalovirus exposure and HLA in healthy donors. V lost 0 bases to trimming and J lost 2 bases; unmatched junction nucleotides: 8. Germline loops: CDR1 MNHNS, CDR2 SASEGT. CDR3 length: 17 residues. This clone was counted a single time. Some clones are missing from TCRdb's copy, which holds only in-frame ones; the method was immunoSEQ multiplex PCR. The table has 160,000 or so clones, approximately 90% seen once. V gene TRBV6-1 combines with J gene TRBJ2-5, with 8 bases matching TRBD2. Sequenced material: PBMCs. The TCR comes from a man aged 18 to 30 in good health and CMV-seronegative. The CDR3 sequence: CASSEAKTSGQQETQYF. The CDR3 nucleotides are TGTGCCAGCAGTGAAGCTAAAACTAGCGGACAACAAGAGACCCAGTACTTC.